The rows below give T cell receptor beta chains drawn from one sample of a study of human T cells and chemical hapten exposure. TCRdb processed the RACE reads anew with MiXCR; each CDR3 protein has one entry. The data show around 45,000 distinct CDR3 sequences, nearly 4.5% seen once. Material for sequencing was whole blood. All receptors derive from a human donor in good health. Some clones in this sample may be carry-over from other donors' samples. Both conserved end residues are part of each CDR3. A D gene is named only where the DNA matches it firmly. Where a row states a size, it is once, few, many or the class of an expanded clone; other rows omit it.

size: many
J: TRBJ2-7
D: TRBD2
V: TRBV29-1
CDR3: CSVEDRSTSGRSEQYF
DNA: TGCAGCGTTGAAGATAGGTCAACTAGCGGGAGATCCGAGCAGTACTTC

size: many
J: TRBJ2-1
D: .
V: TRBV29-1
CDR3: CSVTLYNEQFF
DNA: TGCAGCGTTACCTTATACAATGAGCAGTTCTTC

size: .
J: TRBJ2-7
D: .
V: TRBV5-1
CDR3: CASSSDETYYEQYF
DNA: TGCGCCAGCAGCTCCGACGAAACCTACTACGAGCAGTACTTC

size: many
J: TRBJ2-2
D: .
V: TRBV27
CDR3: CASSPIPPGELFF
DNA: TGTGCCAGCAGTCCCATCCCCCCCGGGGAGCTGTTTTTT

size: many
J: TRBJ1-2
D: .
V: TRBV9
CDR3: CASSGGIGGYTF
DNA: TGTGCCAGCAGCGGGGGGATAGGAGGCTACACCTTC

size: many
J: TRBJ1-2
D: TRBD1
V: TRBV29-1
CDR3: CSAKQGQGGYGYTF
DNA: TGCAGCGCAAAACAGGGGCAGGGAGGCTATGGCTACACCTTC

size: many
J: TRBJ1-5
D: .
V: TRBV19
CDR3: CASSQGSGLGQPQHF
DNA: TGTGCCAGTAGTCAGGGTTCCGGTCTGGGTCAGCCCCAGCATTTT

size: few
J: TRBJ2-2
D: .
V: TRBV3-1
CDR3: CASSRRDRWTGELFF
DNA: TGTGCCAGCAGCCGTCGGGACCGCTGGACCGGGGAGCTGTTTTTT

size: few
J: TRBJ2-7
D: TRBD2
V: TRBV3-1
CDR3: CASSQDAASGTYEQYF
DNA: TGTGCCAGCAGCCAAGATGCGGCTAGCGGCACCTACGAGCAGTACTTC

size: many
J: TRBJ1-1
D: .
V: TRBV11-2
CDR3: CASSLQATVPQAFF
DNA: TGTGCCAGCAGCTTACAGGCCACCGTTCCACAGGCTTTCTTT

size: many
J: TRBJ2-3
D: .
V: TRBV4-1
CDR3: CASSQAGLAGDTQYF
DNA: TGCGCCAGCAGCCAAGCAGGGCTAGCAGGAGATACGCAGTATTTT

size: .
J: TRBJ1-1
D: .
V: TRBV11-2
CDR3: CASSLRQVMNTEAFF
DNA: TGTGCCAGCAGCTTACGACAGGTCATGAACACTGAAGCTTTCTTT

size: few
J: TRBJ2-3
D: TRBD2
V: TRBV6-1
CDR3: CASSEFGRASTDTQYF
DNA: TGTGCCAGCAGTGAATTCGGGAGGGCTAGCACAGATACGCAGTATTTT

size: many
J: TRBJ1-5
D: TRBD1
V: TRBV29-1
CDR3: CSVAQGVNQPQHF
DNA: TGCAGCGTGGCACAGGGGGTTAATCAGCCCCAGCATTTT

size: many
J: TRBJ2-3
D: .
V: TRBV9
CDR3: CASSVEAVTRSDTQYF
DNA: TGTGCCAGCAGCGTAGAGGCCGTAACGCGCTCAGATACGCAGTATTTT

size: many
J: TRBJ2-3
D: TRBD2
V: TRBV20-1
CDR3: CSASGRAKSTDTQYF
DNA: TGCAGTGCTAGCGGGAGGGCCAAGAGCACAGATACGCAGTATTTT

size: .
J: TRBJ2-7
D: .
V: TRBV14
CDR3: CASSLLGYYEQYF
DNA: TGTGCCAGCAGCCTACTAGGTTACTACGAGCAGTACTTC

size: many
J: TRBJ2-7
D: .
V: TRBV25-1
CDR3: CAIEDSSSYEQYF
DNA: TGTGCCATCGAGGACAGCAGCTCCTACGAGCAGTACTTC

size: medium-sized
J: TRBJ1-1
D: .
V: TRBV6-6
CDR3: CASSAHMDTEAFF
DNA: TGTGCCAGCAGTGCCCACATGGACACTGAAGCTTTCTTT

size: few
J: TRBJ2-7
D: .
V: TRBV29-1
CDR3: CSVRSGRYEQYF
DNA: TGCAGCGTTCGGAGCGGCCGTTACGAGCAGTACTTC

size: many
J: TRBJ2-4
D: .
V: TRBV29-1
CDR3: CSGGGGADIQYF
DNA: TGCAGCGGGGGGGGCGGGGCGGACATTCAGTACTTC

size: few
J: TRBJ2-7
D: TRBD2
V: TRBV5-4
CDR3: CASSLERGLAVSYEQYF
DNA: TGTGCCAGCAGCTTGGAGCGGGGACTAGCGGTCTCCTACGAGCAGTACTTC

size: few
J: TRBJ1-2
D: .
V: TRBV7-2
CDR3: CASSLVADYGYTF
DNA: TGTGCCAGCAGCTTAGTAGCGGACTATGGCTACACCTTC

size: .
J: TRBJ1-1
D: TRBD1
V: TRBV6-5
CDR3: CASSRDREGMNTEAFF
DNA: TGTGCCAGCAGTCGGGACAGGGAGGGGATGAACACTGAAGCTTTCTTT

size: many
J: TRBJ2-3
D: TRBD1
V: TRBV29-1
CDR3: CSARTGRRTDTQYF
DNA: TGCAGCGCCAGGACAGGGCGGAGGACAGATACGCAGTATTTT

size: .
J: TRBJ2-5
D: .
V: TRBV2
CDR3: CASVGPQETQYF
DNA: TGTGCCAGCGTGGGACCCCAAGAGACCCAGTACTTC

size: .
J: TRBJ2-3
D: TRBD2
V: TRBV5-1
CDR3: CASSTGLASRGTQYF
DNA: TGCGCCAGCAGTACCGGACTAGCGAGCAGGGGTACGCAGTATTTT

size: few
J: TRBJ1-6
D: .
V: TRBV5-1
CDR3: CASSLVTARNSPLHF
DNA: TGCGCCAGCAGCTTGGTGACAGCAAGGAATTCACCCCTCCACTTT

size: many
J: TRBJ1-2
D: .
V: TRBV6-5
CDR3: CASTSAGPNYGYTF
DNA: TGTGCCAGCACCTCCGCAGGTCCTAACTATGGCTACACCTTC

size: many
J: TRBJ2-5
D: TRBD2
V: TRBV28
CDR3: CASGGSSGLAGQETQYF
DNA: TGTGCCAGCGGGGGTAGCTCGGGACTAGCGGGGCAAGAGACCCAGTACTTC

size: .
J: TRBJ2-2
D: TRBD2
V: TRBV2
CDR3: CASSRTSASTGELFF
DNA: TGTGCCAGCAGTCGGACTAGCGCTAGCACCGGGGAGCTGTTTTTT

size: .
J: TRBJ2-1
D: .
V: TRBV6-5
CDR3: CASSYRGEQFF
DNA: TGTGCCAGCAGTTACCGGGGGGAGCAGTTCTTC

size: .
J: TRBJ1-3
D: TRBD1
V: TRBV9
CDR3: CASSPDRDGSGNTIYF
DNA: TGTGCCAGCAGCCCCGACAGGGACGGCTCTGGAAACACCATATATTTT

size: .
J: TRBJ2-1
D: .
V: TRBV18
CDR3: CASSPDGNSYNEQFF
DNA: TGTGCCAGCTCACCGGACGGAAACTCCTACAATGAGCAGTTCTTC

size: many
J: TRBJ2-7
D: .
V: TRBV28
CDR3: CASRIDSSYEQYF
DNA: TGTGCCAGCAGAATTGACAGCTCCTACGAGCAGTACTTC

size: many
J: TRBJ2-1
D: .
V: TRBV7-2
CDR3: CASSNNAPLEQFF
DNA: TGTGCCAGCAGCAACAACGCCCCTTTGGAGCAGTTCTTC

size: many
J: TRBJ2-7
D: .
V: TRBV5-1
CDR3: CASSLVGGSYEQYF
DNA: TGCGCCAGCAGCTTGGTCGGGGGAAGCTACGAGCAGTACTTC

size: many
J: TRBJ2-1
D: .
V: TRBV7-9
CDR3: CASSLEGWGNEQFF
DNA: TGTGCCAGCAGCTTAGAGGGGTGGGGCAATGAGCAGTTCTTC

size: many
J: TRBJ1-5
D: .
V: TRBV2
CDR3: CASSDRARGQPQHF
DNA: TGTGCCAGCAGTGATAGGGCCAGAGGTCAGCCCCAGCATTTT

size: few
J: TRBJ2-1
D: .
V: TRBV5-4
CDR3: CASSSEAVSNEQFF
DNA: TGTGCCAGCAGCTCCGAAGCCGTCAGCAATGAGCAGTTCTTC

size: medium-sized
J: TRBJ2-3
D: .
V: TRBV11-2
CDR3: CASSQRPTMGDTQYF
DNA: TGTGCCAGCAGCCAGCGACCGACTATGGGCGATACGCAGTATTTT

size: many
J: TRBJ2-7
D: .
V: TRBV5-1
CDR3: CASSLEGRYEQYF
DNA: TGCGCCAGCAGCCTGGAGGGCCGGTACGAGCAGTACTTC

size: many
J: TRBJ2-1
D: .
V: TRBV7-8
CDR3: CASSSPTDSSYNEQFF
DNA: TGTGCCAGCAGCTCCCCGACAGACAGCTCCTACAATGAGCAGTTCTTC

size: many
J: TRBJ2-1
D: TRBD2
V: TRBV5-4
CDR3: CASSFQRGSNEQFF
DNA: TGTGCCAGCAGCTTCCAGCGGGGGAGCAATGAGCAGTTCTTC

size: .
J: TRBJ2-1
D: TRBD1
V: TRBV12-3/TRBV12-4
CDR3: CASTFLRTGGVYEQFF
DNA: TGTGCCAGCACCTTTTTGAGGACAGGTGGGGTGTATGAGCAGTTCTTC

size: many
J: TRBJ1-3
D: TRBD1
V: TRBV12-3/TRBV12-4
CDR3: CASSFRQGGGNTIYF
DNA: TGTGCCAGCAGTTTTCGACAGGGGGGTGGAAACACCATATATTTT

size: many
J: TRBJ2-6
D: .
V: TRBV24-1
CDR3: CATSERKTTGSGANVLTF
DNA: TGTGCCACCAGTGAACGAAAAACCACAGGCTCTGGGGCCAACGTCCTGACTTTC

size: many
J: TRBJ2-7
D: .
V: TRBV28
CDR3: CASSFSSYEQYF
DNA: TGTGCCAGCAGCTTCAGCTCCTACGAGCAGTACTTC

size: medium-sized
J: TRBJ2-5
D: .
V: TRBV29-1
CDR3: CSVERDSETQYF
DNA: TGCAGCGTTGAAAGAGACTCAGAGACCCAGTACTTC

size: .
J: TRBJ2-3
D: TRBD1
V: TRBV13
CDR3: CASSWGTGETDTQYF
DNA: TGTGCCAGCAGTTGGGGGACAGGGGAGACAGATACGCAGTATTTT

size: many
J: TRBJ1-2
D: .
V: TRBV6-6
CDR3: CASSHVQAGYTF
DNA: TGTGCCAGCAGTCATGTCCAGGCTGGCTACACCTTC

size: few
J: TRBJ1-3
D: TRBD1
V: TRBV5-8
CDR3: CASSFRLPGQGADDSGNTIYF
DNA: TGTGCCAGCAGCTTTCGTTTACCGGGACAGGGGGCAGACGACTCTGGAAACACCATATATTTT

size: few
J: TRBJ2-2
D: .
V: TRBV5-6
CDR3: CASSLNLGELFF
DNA: TGTGCCAGCAGCTTGAATCTCGGGGAGCTGTTTTTT

size: few
J: TRBJ2-5
D: TRBD2
V: TRBV12-3/TRBV12-4
CDR3: CASSSGRRETQYF
DNA: TGTGCCAGCAGTAGCGGGAGGCGGGAGACCCAGTACTTC

size: many
J: TRBJ2-2
D: .
V: TRBV6-6
CDR3: CASSPNWPANTGELFF
DNA: TGTGCCAGCAGCCCTAACTGGCCAGCGAACACCGGGGAGCTGTTTTTT

size: few
J: TRBJ1-6
D: TRBD1
V: TRBV20-1
CDR3: CSAQGRGRGRYNSPLHF
DNA: TGCAGTGCGCAAGGAAGAGGCAGGGGGCGGTATAATTCACCCCTCCACTTT

size: few
J: TRBJ2-1
D: .
V: TRBV20-1
CDR3: CSAATGVQFF
DNA: TGCAGTGCTGCGACCGGGGTGCAGTTCTTC

size: few
J: TRBJ2-3
D: .
V: TRBV6-1
CDR3: CASKEGVITDTQYF
DNA: TGTGCCTCCAAGGAAGGGGTAATCACAGATACGCAGTATTTT

size: many
J: TRBJ1-1
D: .
V: TRBV2
CDR3: CASSQPLWSTEAFF
DNA: TGTGCCAGCAGTCAACCCCTCTGGAGCACTGAAGCTTTCTTT